Listed here are 27 T cell receptor beta chains from one sample, sequenced in a study of Ad26.COV2.S vaccination and SARS-CoV-2 variants. Sequenced by immunoSEQ multiplex PCR; TCRdb stores in-frame clones only, minus some. The sample lists roughly 700,000 clones, approximately 88% occurring once. Indicated treatment: around 19 received Ad26.COV2.S at low or high dose, single or two shots; about 5 received placebo; per-sample allocation not given. Each sample was drawn 63 days after the first injection (of vaccine or placebo). Here the sequenced sample was peripheral blood, taken in a trial of Ad26.COV2.S vaccine versus placebo. The receptors derive from a person aged 18-60 years who received the Ad26.COV2.S COVID-19 vaccine or a placebo.

V gene TRBV4-1 combines with J gene TRBJ1-2; tentative D call: TRBD1 (5 bases). The ends were cut back, 4 bases at V and 4 bases at J, with 10 bases in the middle. CDR3 length: 13 amino acids. Germline V gene lookup returns CDR1 MGHRA and CDR2 YSYEKL. The CDR3 DNA reads TGCGCCAGCAGCCGGGGACTCATCTATGGCTACACCTTC. Amino acids: CASSRGLIYGYTF.

Of note for this clone: This specimen includes other DNA sequences encoding the same CDR3. This rearrangement joins TRBV18 to TRBJ2-7; D tentatively fits TRBD1 or TRBD2 (5 bases each). This CDR3 region has 13 residues. CDR1 and CDR2 (germline): KGHSH, LQKENI. Trimming left V 3 bases short and J 3 bases short, with 9 bases between. CDR3 residues: CASSPGTGYEQYF. The DNA for the CDR3 is TGTGCCAGCTCACCGGGGACGGGCTACGAGCAGTACTTC.

This clone was seen a few times. The V gene is TRBV15, the J gene TRBJ1-5; D is ambiguous. Trimming removed 1 base at V and 9 bases at J, with 19 bases between. The CDR3 runs to 16 residues. Germline V gives CDR1 LNHNV, CDR2 YYDKDF (reference sequence). CDR3 loop: CATSRGEGTTVLPQHF. As DNA, the CDR3 is TGTGCCACCAGCAGAGGGGAGGGAACCACCGTTCTGCCCCAGCATTTT.

The chain combines TRBV18 with TRBJ2-2; TRBD2 aligns across 8 bases. V was clipped by 4 bases and J by 6 bases; unmatched bases: 10. The CDR3 extends over 16 amino acids. Germline-derived CDR1 and CDR2 are KGHSH and LQKENI. In DNA form, the CDR3 reads TGTGCCAGCTCACAGGGAAGTAGCGGGATCTCCGGGGAGCTGTTTTTT. Its protein is CASSQGSSGISGELFF.

The rearrangement uses TRBV11-2 and TRBJ1-1; the D is unclear. CDR1 and CDR2 (germline): SGHAT, FQNNGV. The V and J ends lost 5 bases and 0 bases respectively, with 10 bases between them. The length of the CDR3 is 14 residues. In DNA form, the CDR3 reads TGTGCCAGCAGCCTACCTCCGATGAACACTGAAGCTTTCTTT. The encoded protein is CASSLPPMNTEAFF.

Remarks on this clone: The same CDR3 also results from other DNA sequences found in this sample. The V gene is TRBV3-1 (or the pseudogene TRBV3-2), the J gene TRBJ2-7; D assignment may be TRBD1 or TRBD2 (5 bases each). The CDR3 is made up of 13 amino acids. CDR1 and CDR2 (germline): LGHDT, YNNKEL (reference sequence). V lost 6 bases, J lost 0 bases, and 9 bases lay in between. CDR3 sequence reads: CASSPGTSYEQYF. The CDR3 DNA follows: TGTGCCAGCAGTCCCGGGACCTCCTACGAGCAGTACTTC.

The gene calls are TRBV12-5 and TRBJ2-7, with D hard to call. The V gene's germline CDR1 is LGHNT and CDR2 FRNRAP. This CDR3 is 13 amino acids long. Trimming left V 3 bases short and J 0 bases short, with 6 bases between. The CDR3 loop reads CASGFDISYEQYF. The CDR3 region has the DNA TGTGCTAGTGGTTTCGACATCTCCTACGAGCAGTACTTC.

The chain links TRBV7-2 to TRBJ2-7, with no clear D. V shed 3 bases and J shed 8 bases, with 17 bases lying between them. The length of the CDR3 is 14 residues. Germline values: CDR1 SGHTA, CDR2 FQGNSA. The CDR3 sequence is CASSFETSPPKQYF. CDR3 bases: TGTGCCAGCAGCTTTGAGACAAGCCCTCCGAAGCAGTACTTC. Complete variable domain (other parts from reference TRBV7-2 and TRBJ2-7): GAGVSQSPSNKVTEKGKDVELRCDPISGHTALYWYRQSLGQGLEFLIYFQGNSAPDKSGLPSDRFSAERTGGSVSTLTIQRTQQEDSAVYLCASSFETSPPKQYFGPGTRLTVT.

The genes are TRBV6-5 and TRBJ1-5; D perhaps matches TRBD1 (5 bases). Trimming took 4 bases from V and 5 from J, leaving 12 bases between them. This CDR3 is built from 14 residues. CDR1 and CDR2 from the germline V gene are MNHEY and SVGAGI. The DNA of the CDR3 is TGTGCCAGCAGTTCGGGACTGAGAGATCAGCCCCAGCATTTT. It specifies CASSSGLRDQPQHF.

The J gene is TRBJ2-2, the V gene TRBV20-1; 10 bases match TRBD1. The germline V gene encodes CDR1 DFQATT and CDR2 SNEGSKA (reference sequence). V lost 3 bases to trimming and J lost 5 bases; unmatched junction nucleotides: 9. This CDR3 contains 16 residues. The CDR3 coding sequence is TGCAGTGCTAGTGACAGGGGGCGGCAATGGACCGGGGAGCTGTTTTTT. It codes for CSASDRGRQWTGELFF.

This clone has only one observation. V and J are TRBV9 and TRBJ2-3; D is perhaps TRBD2 (6 bases). The V gene lost 4 bases and the J gene lost 0 bases, with 18 bases spanning the gap. In germline, CDR1 is SGDLS, CDR2 YYNGEE. There are 17 residues in the CDR3. CDR3 protein: CASSHPASGGSTDTQYF. CDR3 bases: TGTGCCAGCAGCCACCCAGCTTCCGGGGGAAGCACAGATACGCAGTATTTT.

The chain is built from TRBV7-2 and TRBJ2-7; weak D call: TRBD2 (6 bases). The CDR3 has 15 amino acids. With 2 bases removed from V and 1 base from J, the gap between germline ends came to 12 bases. The germline V gene has CDR1 SGHTA and CDR2 FQGNSA. As DNA, the CDR3 is TGTGCCAGCAGCTTAAGACTAGTAGATTCCTACGAGCAGTACTTC. Translated, it gives CASSLRLVDSYEQYF.

The chain joins TRBV27 to TRBJ2-1, with TRBD2 identical over 10 bases. Germline V CDR1 and CDR2: MNHEY, SMNVEV (reference sequence). The V segment lost 5 bases and the J segment 6 bases; nucleotides outside the gene matches: 7. There are 15 residues in the CDR3. The CDR3 sequence: CASSLLAGPSNEQFF. Here the CDR3 DNA reads TGTGCCAGCAGTCTACTAGCGGGGCCCTCCAATGAGCAGTTCTTC.

The chain employs TRBV5-6 and TRBJ2-2; D gene unclear. The ends were cut back, 1 base at V and 3 bases at J, with 7 bases in the middle. Per germline, CDR1 SGHDT and CDR2 YYEEEE. CDR3 size: 14 residues. The CDR3 here is CASSLLADTGELFF. The CDR3 DNA follows: TGTGCCAGCAGCTTGCTCGCGGACACCGGGGAGCTGTTTTTT.

The J gene is TRBJ1-2, the V gene TRBV5-6; D unresolved. V was clipped by 4 bases and J by 2 bases, with 12 bases between them. The germline V gene encodes CDR1 SGHDT and CDR2 YYEEEE. The CDR3 totals 14 residues. CDR3 in DNA: TGTGCCAGCAGCCCGGCGGGATACAACTATGGCTACACCTTC. Its translation is CASSPAGYNYGYTF. Combining the CDR3 with reference TRBV5-6 and TRBJ1-2 gives the whole variable domain DAGVTQSPTHLIKTRGQQVTLRCSPKSGHDTVSWYQQALGQGPQFIFQYYEEEERQRGNFPDRFSGHQFPNYSSELNVNALLLGDSALYLCASSPAGYNYGYTFGSGTRLTVV.

The gene calls are TRBV5-4 and TRBJ1-2; 7 nucleotides line up with TRBD1. The germline V gene has CDR1 SGHNT and CDR2 YYREEE (reference sequence). The CDR3 length is 13 residues. After removal of 4 bases from V and 4 bases from J, the junction contained 4 bases not matched to a gene. This CDR3 reads CASSRDSVYGYTF. CDR3 coding DNA: TGTGCCAGCAGCCGGGACAGCGTCTATGGCTACACCTTC.

In regard to this clone: Mismatch with germline at one junction end may stem from a read error. The CDR3 region has the DNA TGTGCCACCAGTGAGGGGTACGGGCAGTACTTC. This encodes CATSEGYGQYF. The V gene is TRBV24-1, the J gene TRBJ2-7; the D is unclear. This CDR3 region has 11 residues. CDR1 and CDR2 (germline): KGHDR, SFDVKD.

This rearrangement joins TRBV23-1 to TRBJ1-3, with TRBD1 as a possible D gene (5 bases). TRBV23-1 is placed among ORFs of uncertain function. The CDR3 runs 17 residues. V dropped 4 bases and J dropped 2 bases, with 18 bases sitting between them. CDR3 protein: CASSRRCTGLTGNTIYF. Written as DNA, the CDR3 is TGCGCCAGCAGTCGACGTTGTACAGGACTGACTGGAAACACCATATATTTT.

The J gene is TRBJ1-5, the V gene TRBV5-1; TRBD1 might be the D (5 bases). This CDR3 has 15 residues. The germline CDR1 and CDR2 sequences are SGHRS and YFSETQ. The V and J ends lost 4 bases and 5 bases respectively, with 16 bases between them. In DNA form, the CDR3 reads TGCGCCAGCAGCCCCGGGGACGGACTCTATCAGCCCCAGCATTTT. It encodes CASSPGDGLYQPQHF.

This clone occurred once. V usage is TRBV5-8 and J usage is TRBJ2-3; 9 bases match TRBD2. Per germline, CDR1 SGHTS and CDR2 YDEGEE. CDR3 length: 18 residues. J lost 0 bases, V lost 3 bases, and 11 bases had no gene match. The chain's CDR3 is CASSSYSGGKSSTDTQYF. CDR3 nucleotide sequence: TGTGCCAGCAGCTCCTATAGCGGGGGTAAATCTAGCACAGATACGCAGTATTTT. Full variable domain (remainder filled in from reference TRBV5-8 and TRBJ2-3): EAGVTQSPTHLIKTRGQQATLRCSPISGHTSVYWYQQALGLGLQFLLWYDEGEERNRGNFPPRFSGRQFPNYSSELNVNALELEDSALYLCASSSYSGGKSSTDTQYFGPGTRLTVL.

The J gene is TRBJ2-7, the V gene TRBV5-1; 10 nucleotides agree with TRBD2. The germline CDR1 and CDR2 sequences are SGHRS and YFSETQ. The CDR3 extends over 14 amino acids. Trimming at V came to 6 bases and at J to 2 bases, leaving 5 bases not matched to a gene. CDR3 DNA: TGCGCCAGCACCCCAGCGGGAGGGCCCTACGAGCAGTACTTC. Protein product: CASTPAGGPYEQYF.

This clone was observed a few times. The chain carries TRBV3-1 (or the pseudogene TRBV3-2) and TRBJ2-2; D gene unclear. Germline-derived CDR1 and CDR2 are LGHDT and YNNKEL (reference sequence). V was trimmed by 1 base and J by 6 bases, leaving 9 bases between them. The CDR3 sequence is 14 residues long. In DNA form, the CDR3 reads TGTGCCAGCAGCCAAGTCCCGGACGCCGGGGAGCTGTTTTTT. Protein sequence: CASSQVPDAGELFF.

The chain links TRBV6-1 to TRBJ1-5; D uncertain. The CDR3 contains 15 residues. Between the trimmed V and J ends, which lost 6 bases and 1 base, there was a span of 13 bases. The germline V gene encodes CDR1 MNHNS and CDR2 SASEGT. CDR3 loop: CASRQRLESNQPQHF. CDR3 DNA sequence: TGTGCCAGCAGACAGAGACTAGAGAGCAATCAGCCCCAGCATTTT.

This clone was seen a single time. This chain joins TRBV3-1 (or the pseudogene TRBV3-2) and TRBJ2-7; TRBD2 matches at 13 bases. The CDR3 extends over 16 amino acids. The J segment lost 6 bases and the V segment lost 2 bases, leaving 7 bases of the junction unmatched. Germline V gene sequence: CDR1 LGHDT, CDR2 YNNKEL (reference sequence). The CDR3 DNA reads as TGTGCCAGCAGCCAATGGAGGACTAGCGGGAGTATCGAGCAGTACTTC. The encoded protein is CASSQWRTSGSIEQYF.

The gene calls are TRBV3-1 (or the pseudogene TRBV3-2) and TRBJ1-5; the match to TRBD1 covers 9 bases. The CDR3 is 15 amino acids. The V gene end was trimmed by 2 bases and the J gene end by 6 bases; junction bases not matched to a gene: 5. CDR1 LGHDT and CDR2 YNNKEL come from the germline V gene (reference sequence). CDR3: CASSQTGTGIQPQHF. The CDR3 nucleotides read TGTGCCAGCAGCCAAACCGGGACAGGGATTCAGCCCCAGCATTTT.

This clone was detected once. V gene TRBV5-1 combines with J gene TRBJ1-1; D is perhaps TRBD1 (5 bases). The CDR3 has 13 amino acids. Trimming left V 4 bases short and J 0 bases short, with 7 bases between. Germline V gene lookup returns CDR1 SGHRS and CDR2 YFSETQ. CDR3 sequence reads: CASSGQVNTEAFF. In DNA, the CDR3 is TGCGCCAGCAGCGGACAAGTGAACACTGAAGCTTTCTTT.

This chain connects TRBV5-5 to TRBJ1-3, with D maybe TRBD1 (6 bases). V lost 0 bases and J 0 bases, leaving 10 bases between the germline ends. The CDR3 runs to 16 residues. Germline V gives CDR1 SGHKS, CDR2 YYEKEE (reference sequence). CDR3 sequence reads: CASSLEGGFSGNTIYF. CDR3 in DNA: TGTGCCAGCAGCTTGGAAGGGGGGTTCTCTGGAAACACCATATATTTT. The complete variable domain, with remaining parts taken from reference TRBV5-5 and TRBJ1-3, reads DAGVTQSPTHLIKTRGQQVTLRCSPISGHKSVSWYQQVLGQGPQFIFQYYEKEERGRGNFPDRFSARQFPNYSSELNVNALLLGDSALYLCASSLEGGFSGNTIYFGEGSWLTVV.